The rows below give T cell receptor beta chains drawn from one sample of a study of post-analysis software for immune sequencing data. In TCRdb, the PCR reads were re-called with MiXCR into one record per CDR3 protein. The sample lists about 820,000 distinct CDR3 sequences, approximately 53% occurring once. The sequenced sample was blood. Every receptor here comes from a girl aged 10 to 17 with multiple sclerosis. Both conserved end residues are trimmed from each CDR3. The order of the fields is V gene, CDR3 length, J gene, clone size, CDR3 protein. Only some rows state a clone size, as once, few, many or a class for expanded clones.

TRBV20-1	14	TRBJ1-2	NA	SARDYRDRDNYGYT
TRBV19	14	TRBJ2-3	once	ASSPLAGERADTQY
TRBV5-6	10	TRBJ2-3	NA	ASSPGGNTQY
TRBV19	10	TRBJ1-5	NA	ASSGPGQPQH
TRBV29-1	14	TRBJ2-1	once	SVEASGRAYQETQF
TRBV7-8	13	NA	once	ASSPRASDSYEQY
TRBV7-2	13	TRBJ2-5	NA	ASSRDRGRQETQY
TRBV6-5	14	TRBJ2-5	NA	ASSLRLASGRETQY
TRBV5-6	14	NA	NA	ASSLIAGGAGETQY
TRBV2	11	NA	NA	ASMASGRYEQY
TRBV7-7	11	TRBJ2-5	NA	ASSLRQTETQY
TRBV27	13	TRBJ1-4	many	ASMGRFATNEKLF
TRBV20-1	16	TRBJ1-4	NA	SARDDLTGTGPNEKLF
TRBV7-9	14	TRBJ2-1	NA	ASSAAGTSGINEQF
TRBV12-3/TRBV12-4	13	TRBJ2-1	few	ASSLWEYRYNEQF
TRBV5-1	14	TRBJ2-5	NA	ASSPGSGRTQETQY
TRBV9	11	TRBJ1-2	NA	ASSQIGQALYT
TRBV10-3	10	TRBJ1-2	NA	AISERYYGYT
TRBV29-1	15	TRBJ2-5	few	SVGIRLAPLREETQY
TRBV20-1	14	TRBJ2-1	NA	SARGTSGGAVHEQF
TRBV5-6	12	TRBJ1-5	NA	ASSALTGLQPQH
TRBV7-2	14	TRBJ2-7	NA	ASSPQAGTASYEQY
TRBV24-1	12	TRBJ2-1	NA	ATSVRGSGNEQF
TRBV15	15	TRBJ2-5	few	ATSRDQGTPVQETQY
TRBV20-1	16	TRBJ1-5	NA	SARDLRHQFGSNQPQH
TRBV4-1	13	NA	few	ASSQDGARHGEQY
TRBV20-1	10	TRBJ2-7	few	SARRRAYEQY
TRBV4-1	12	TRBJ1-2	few	ASSQPTENYGYT
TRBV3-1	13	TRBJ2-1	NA	ASRHLTSLRGEQF
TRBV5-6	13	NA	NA	ASSSLADYDYEQY
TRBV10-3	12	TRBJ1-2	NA	AISALLGSRGYT
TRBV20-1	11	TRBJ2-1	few	SAREPFYNEQF
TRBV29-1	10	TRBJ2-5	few	SVLGQGGTQY
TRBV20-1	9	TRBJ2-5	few	SARRSGEQY
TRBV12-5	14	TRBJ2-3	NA	ASGPGGPSSTDTQY
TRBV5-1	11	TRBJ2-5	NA	ASSPFGTAKQY
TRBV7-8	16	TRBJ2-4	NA	ASSLGIGQRLAKNIQY
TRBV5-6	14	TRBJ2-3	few	ASSLEVAGFTDTQY
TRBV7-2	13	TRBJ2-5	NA	ASSLSRLEWETQY
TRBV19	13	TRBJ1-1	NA	ASSTRTGVNTEAF
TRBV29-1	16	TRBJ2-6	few	SVEEGPDNFSGANVLT
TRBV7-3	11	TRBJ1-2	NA	ASSRGQGAGYT
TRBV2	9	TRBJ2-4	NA	ASSFDRAQY
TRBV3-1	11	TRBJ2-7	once	ASSQDQESREY
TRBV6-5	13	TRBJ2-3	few	ASSHLAGGEDTQY
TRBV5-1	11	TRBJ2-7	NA	ASSLAKRGEQY
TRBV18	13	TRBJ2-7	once	ASSPPGRGEYEQY
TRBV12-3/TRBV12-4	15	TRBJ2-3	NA	ASSPPGGWISTDTQY
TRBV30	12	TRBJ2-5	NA	AWRERGNQETQY
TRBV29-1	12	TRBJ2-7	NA	SVQRAGGFYEQY
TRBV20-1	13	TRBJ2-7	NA	SAKPQGAGYYEQY
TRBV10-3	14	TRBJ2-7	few	AVQPGLAGDRAEQY
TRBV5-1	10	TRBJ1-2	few	ASSLGMDGYT
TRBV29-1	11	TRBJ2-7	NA	SVETRGAYEQY
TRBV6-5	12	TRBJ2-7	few	ASTRTGRAYEQY
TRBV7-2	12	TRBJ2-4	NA	ASSQTPGSSIQY
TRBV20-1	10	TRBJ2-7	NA	SAEAGRDEQY